One and the same sample provided the 21 T cell receptor beta chains below, sequenced in a study of human T cells and chemical hapten exposure (dated by TCRdb to the early 2020s). Library prep was done by RACE. Sequenced using a NextSeq 500. Clones were called with MiXCR by TCRdb after fastp trimmed the public reads at Q25, and only in-frame beta chains were retained. A single entry per CDR3 protein holds the most common genes and DNA from its merged rows. The sample records 100,000 to 120,000 distinct CDR3 sequences, nearly 35% of which are singletons. The ten largest account for roughly 3% of the sample. This sample's time point label indicates: patch test 3, about 24 weeks after DPC sensitization. Reading the label with the study, this specimen's treatment or condition is: therapeutic diphenylcyclopropenone sensitization with weekly scalp DPC. The specimen was whole blood, collected in connection with sensitization to the hapten diphenylcyclopropenone (DPC). Receptors originate from a man in his forties with alopecia areata. Some clones in this sample may be carry-over from other donors' samples.

This clonotype showed up just a few times. The chain uses TRBV28 and TRBJ1-5; D unclear. The CDR3 contains 16 residues. Looked up from germline, CDR1 is MDHEN and CDR2 is SYDVKM. V lost 2 bases, J lost 2 bases, and 13 bases lay in between. The CDR3 loop is CASSLPRLPGNQPQHF. For the CDR3, the DNA is TGTGCCAGCAGTTTACCCCGCTTGCCCGGCAATCAGCCCCAGCATTTT.

V usage is TRBV6-2 or TRBV6-3 and J usage is TRBJ2-3; 15 bases match TRBD2. This CDR3 region has 18 residues. Trimming cost V 6 bases and J 2 bases; bases outside gene matches: 9. CDR1 is MNHEY, CDR2 SVGEGT, per germline. CDR3 sequence (DNA): TGTGCCAGCAGCGTCGGGACTAGCGGGAGGAAGCACACAGATACGCAGTATTTT. Translating it yields CASSVGTSGRKHTDTQYF.

The V and J genes are TRBV18 and TRBJ1-5; D might be TRBD1 (5 bases). Germline CDR1 and CDR2: KGHSH and LQKENI. Trimming left V 1 base short and J 0 bases short, with 10 bases between. This CDR3 spans 16 amino acids. The CDR3 protein is CASSPRRGNSNQPQHF. CDR3 sequence (DNA): TGTGCCAGCTCACCACGGAGGGGAAATAGCAATCAGCCCCAGCATTTT.

The genes are TRBV9 and TRBJ2-3; 12 nucleotides agree with TRBD2. CDR3 length: 16 amino acids. J lost 5 bases, V lost 3 bases, and 7 bases had no gene match. Germline CDR1 SGDLS, CDR2 YYNGEE. The chain's CDR3 is CASSETSGRSLDTQYF. In DNA, the CDR3 is TGTGCCAGCAGCGAGACTAGCGGGAGAAGTCTAGATACGCAGTATTTT. The variable domain in full, with the rest retrieved from reference TRBV9 and TRBJ2-3, is DSGVTQTPKHLITATGQRVTLRCSPRSGDLSVYWYQQSLDQGLQFLIQYYNGEERAKGNILERFSAQQFPDLHSELNLSSLELGDSALYFCASSETSGRSLDTQYFGPGTRLTVL.

J is TRBJ1-1 and V is TRBV27; TRBD1 matches at 8 bases. The J segment lost 5 bases and the V segment lost 7 bases, leaving 9 bases of the junction unmatched. Germline-derived CDR1 and CDR2 are MNHEY and SMNVEV (reference sequence). The CDR3 totals 14 residues. The CDR3: CASKSGGAGTEAFF. The CDR3 nucleotides read TGTGCCAGCAAGTCAGGGGGCGCGGGTACTGAAGCTTTCTTT.

The sample holds a few counts of this clonotype. The chain uses TRBV6-1 and TRBJ1-5; D not certain. Germline loops: CDR1 MNHNS, CDR2 SASEGT. The V and J ends lost 10 bases and 4 bases respectively, with 17 bases between them. CDR3 length: 14 residues. The CDR3 loop reads CATHRAEANQPQHF. The DNA of the CDR3 is TGTGCCACCCACAGAGCGGAGGCGAATCAGCCCCAGCATTTT.

V is TRBV18 and J is TRBJ2-7, with 7 bases lining up with TRBD1. Germline lookup yields CDR1 KGHSH and CDR2 LQKENI. V lost 3 bases to trimming and J lost 0 bases; unmatched junction nucleotides: 8. This CDR3 contains 16 residues. The CDR3 nucleotides read TGTGCCAGCTCACCTAACAGGGGAAGGAGCTCCTACGAGCAGTACTTC. This gives the protein CASSPNRGRSSYEQYF.

This sequence joins TRBV3-1 and TRBJ2-1; unclear D gene. The V end lost 0 bases, the J end lost 8 bases, and 14 bases lay between the germline ends. There are 15 residues in the CDR3. Germline V CDR1 and CDR2: LGHDT, YNNKEL (reference sequence). CDR3 sequence (DNA): TGTGCCAGCAGCCAAGAATCGCCTCCGGTCGATGAGCAGTTCTTC. It translates to CASSQESPPVDEQFF.

This clonotype has a handful of counts. The V and J genes are TRBV10-2 and TRBJ1-5; the match to TRBD1 covers 7 bases. There are 13 residues in the CDR3. Losses at the gene ends were 4 bases for V and 6 bases for J; bases not matched to a gene: 3. Germline CDR1 and CDR2: WSHSY and SAAADI. CDR3 DNA: TGCGCCAGCAGTGGACAGGGCATTCAGCCCCAGCATTTT. This gives the protein CASSGQGIQPQHF.

The chain links TRBV7-9 to TRBJ2-2; D possibly corresponds to TRBD1 (5 bases). Looked up from germline, CDR1 is SEHNR and CDR2 is FQNEAQ (reference sequence). V was clipped by 1 base and J by 5 bases, with 14 bases between them. This CDR3 has 16 amino acids. The CDR3 region has the DNA TGTGCCAGCAGCTTAGGCACTCCAGGGATGACCGGGGAGCTGTTTTTT. This translates into CASSLGTPGMTGELFF.

The count of this clonotype is one. The V and J genes are TRBV29-1 and TRBJ2-5; TRBD1 agrees at 10 bases. This CDR3 is 14 amino acids long. Germline V lookup: CDR1 SQVTM, CDR2 ANQGSEA. With V trimmed by 5 bases and J by 3 bases, 6 bases remained unmatched. In DNA, the CDR3 is TGCAGCGTTACCCGGACAGGGGGTAAAGAGACCCAGTACTTC. Translated: CSVTRTGGKETQYF.

The V call is TRBV28, the J call TRBJ2-1, with 9 bases aligning to TRBD2. This CDR3 has 15 residues. The germline gives CDR1 MDHEN, CDR2 SYDVKM. Germline trimming cut 5 bases from V and 5 bases from J; bases unmatched to any gene: 7. Here the CDR3 reads CASSLGLAQNNEQFF. The CDR3 DNA sequence: TGTGCCAGCAGTCTGGGACTAGCCCAAAACAATGAGCAGTTCTTC.

This clonotype showed up just a few times. The chain uses TRBV14 and TRBJ2-7; tentative D call: TRBD1 (5 bases). Germline assignment: CDR1 SGHDN and CDR2 FVKESK. The CDR3 sequence is 15 residues long. V was clipped by 0 bases and J by 6 bases, with 15 bases between them. The CDR3 protein is CASSQDLGRAGEQYF. The CDR3 nucleotides read TGTGCCAGCAGCCAAGATCTGGGCAGGGCTGGCGAGCAGTACTTC.

This chain links TRBV27 with TRBJ2-2; D ambiguous. Trimming took off 1 base at V and 3 bases at J, with 9 bases between the two ends. Looked up from germline, CDR1 is MNHEY and CDR2 is SMNVEV (reference sequence). This CDR3 region has 15 residues. The chain's CDR3 is CASSLLVHDTGELFF. As DNA, the CDR3 is TGTGCCAGCAGTTTATTAGTTCATGACACCGGGGAGCTGTTTTTT.

This clonotype was observed a few times. The V call is TRBV4-3, the J call TRBJ2-3, with 9 bases lining up with TRBD2. Germline CDR1 LGHNA, CDR2 YSLEER. V was pared by 0 bases and J by 3 bases, with 13 bases of the junction left unmatched. This CDR3 is built from 19 residues. The CDR3 DNA is TGCGCCAGCAGCCAAGATATTGCGGCGGGAGGGCCTAGGACAGATACGCAGTATTTT. Amino acids: CASSQDIAAGGPRTDTQYF.

The genes are TRBV6-6 and TRBJ1-4; TRBD1 matches 10 bases. V trimming: 8 bases; J trimming: 8 bases; junction bases outside the gene matches: 8. Germline CDR1 MNHNY, CDR2 SVGAGI (reference sequence). The CDR3 totals 14 residues. The CDR3 nucleotides read TGTGCCAGCGCCTGGACAGGGGGAGGAGAAAAACTGTTTTTT. Its protein product is CASAWTGGGEKLFF.

This clonotype was detected only a few times. The rearrangement links TRBV18 to TRBJ2-4, with D perhaps being TRBD1 or TRBD2 (5 bases each). The CDR3 is made up of 14 amino acids. Germline CDR1 reads KGHSH; CDR2 reads LQKENI. V lost 3 bases, J lost 3 bases, and 9 bases lay in between. The CDR3, as DNA: TGTGCCAGCTCACCGGGACCCGTCAAAAACATTCAGTACTTC. Amino acids: CASSPGPVKNIQYF.

This clonotype was counted a few times. The V gene is TRBV15, the J gene TRBJ1-2; D unresolved. In germline, CDR1 is LNHNV, CDR2 YYDKDF (reference sequence). V shed 0 bases and J shed 5 bases, with 10 bases lying between them. This CDR3 region has 14 residues. This CDR3 reads CATSRDRALYGYTF. In DNA, the CDR3 is TGTGCCACCAGCAGAGATCGGGCTTTGTATGGCTACACCTTC. The full variable domain, in which reference TRBV15 and TRBJ1-2 provide the parts outside the CDR3, is DAMVIQNPRYQVTQFGKPVTLSCSQTLNHNVMYWYQQKSSQAPKLLFHYYDKDFNNEADTPDNFQSRRPNTSFCFLDIRSPGLGDTAMYLCATSRDRALYGYTFGSGTRLTVV.

The chain recombines TRBV7-9 with TRBJ2-5; D gene unclear. Germline V gene sequence: CDR1 SEHNR, CDR2 FQNEAQ (reference sequence). The V end lost 5 bases, the J end lost 5 bases, and 9 bases lay between the germline ends. This CDR3 contains 12 residues. CDR3 protein: CASSPTEETQYF. The CDR3 DNA follows: TGTGCCAGCAGCCCAACGGAGGAGACCCAGTACTTC.

This clonotype was found a few times. The rearrangement joins TRBV10-3 to TRBJ2-5; TRBD2 aligns across 10 bases. This CDR3 region has 19 residues. J lost 4 bases, V lost 4 bases, and 18 bases had no gene match. The germline gives CDR1 ENHRY, CDR2 SYGVKD. The CDR3: CAISGASGRALTHPETQYF. The CDR3 DNA reads TGTGCCATCAGTGGAGCGAGCGGGAGGGCCCTAACCCACCCAGAGACCCAGTACTTC.

This clonotype was counted only a few times. The rearrangement uses TRBV10-3 and TRBJ2-3; tentatively, D is TRBD2 (6 bases). With 5 bases removed from V and 2 bases from J, the gap between germline ends came to 14 bases. This CDR3 has 15 residues. Germline CDR1 and CDR2: ENHRY and SYGVKD. The CDR3 region has the DNA TGTGCCATCAGTTCCGGGACTGGAAACACAGATACGCAGTATTTT. As protein: CAISSGTGNTDTQYF.